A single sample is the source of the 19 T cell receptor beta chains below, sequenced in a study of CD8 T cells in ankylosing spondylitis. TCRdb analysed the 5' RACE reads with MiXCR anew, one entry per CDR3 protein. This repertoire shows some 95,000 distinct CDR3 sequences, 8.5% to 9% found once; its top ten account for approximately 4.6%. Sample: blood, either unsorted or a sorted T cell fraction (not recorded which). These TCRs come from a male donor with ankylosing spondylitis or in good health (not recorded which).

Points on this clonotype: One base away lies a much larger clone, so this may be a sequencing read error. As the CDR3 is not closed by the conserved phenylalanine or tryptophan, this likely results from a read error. The CDR3 bases are TGTGCCAGCAGCCCCCCCGGCTGCGTGGGGGGGGTGCGCAATCAGCCCCAGCATTTA. This gives the protein CASSPPGCVGGVRNQPQHL. This chain uses TRBV7-3 with TRBJ1-5; D is possibly TRBD1 (5 bases). Trimming removed 5 bases from V and 2 bases from J, with 25 bases in between. Germline CDR1 is SGHTA and CDR2 is FQGTGA. This CDR3 contains 19 residues.

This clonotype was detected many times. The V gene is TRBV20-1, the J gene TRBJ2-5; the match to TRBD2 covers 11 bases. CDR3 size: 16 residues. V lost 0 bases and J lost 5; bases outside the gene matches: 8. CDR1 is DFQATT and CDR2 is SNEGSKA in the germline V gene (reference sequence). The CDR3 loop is CSARDGSGGARETQYF. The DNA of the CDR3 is TGCAGTGCTAGAGATGGTAGCGGGGGGGCCAGGGAGACCCAGTACTTC.

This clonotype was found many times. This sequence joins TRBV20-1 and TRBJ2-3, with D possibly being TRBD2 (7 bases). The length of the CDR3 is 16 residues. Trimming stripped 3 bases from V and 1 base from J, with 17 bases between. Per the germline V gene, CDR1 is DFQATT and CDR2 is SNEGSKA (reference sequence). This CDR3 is CSARRGGPGGTDTQYF. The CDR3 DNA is TGCAGTGCTAGGAGGGGGGGACCCGGAGGCACAGATACGCAGTATTTT.

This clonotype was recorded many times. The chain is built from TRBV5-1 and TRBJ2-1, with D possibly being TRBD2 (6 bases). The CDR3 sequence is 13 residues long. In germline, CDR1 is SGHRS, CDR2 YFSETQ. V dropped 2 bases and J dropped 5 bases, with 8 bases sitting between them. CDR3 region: CASSFTSNNEQFF. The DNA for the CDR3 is TGCGCCAGCAGCTTCACTAGCAACAATGAGCAGTTCTTC.

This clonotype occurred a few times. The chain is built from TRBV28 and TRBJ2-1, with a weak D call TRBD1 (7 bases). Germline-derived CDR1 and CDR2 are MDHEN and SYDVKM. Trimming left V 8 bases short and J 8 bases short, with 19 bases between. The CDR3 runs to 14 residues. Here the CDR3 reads CASRARRGLYEQFF. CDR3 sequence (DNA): TGTGCCAGCCGAGCCCGGAGGGGGCTGTATGAGCAGTTCTTC.

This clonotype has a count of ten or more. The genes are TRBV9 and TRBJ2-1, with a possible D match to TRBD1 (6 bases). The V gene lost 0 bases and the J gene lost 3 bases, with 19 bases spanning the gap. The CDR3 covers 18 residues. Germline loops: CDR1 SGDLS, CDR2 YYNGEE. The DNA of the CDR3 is TGTGCCAGCAGCGTAGGTGAAGGCTCAGGGGATTACTACAATGAGCAGTTCTTC. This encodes CASSVGEGSGDYYNEQFF.

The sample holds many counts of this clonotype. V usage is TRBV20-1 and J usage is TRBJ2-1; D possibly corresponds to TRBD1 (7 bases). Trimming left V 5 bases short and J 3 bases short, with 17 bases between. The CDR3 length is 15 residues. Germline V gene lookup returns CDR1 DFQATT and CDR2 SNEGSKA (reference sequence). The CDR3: CSAVNDREVYNEQFF. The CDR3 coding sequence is TGCAGTGCTGTGAATGACAGGGAGGTCTACAATGAGCAGTTCTTC.

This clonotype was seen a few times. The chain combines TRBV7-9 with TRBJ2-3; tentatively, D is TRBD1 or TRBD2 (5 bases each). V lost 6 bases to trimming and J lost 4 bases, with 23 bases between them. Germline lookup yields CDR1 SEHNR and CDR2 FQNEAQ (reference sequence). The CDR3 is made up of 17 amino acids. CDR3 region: CASRPRPGPPLSDTQYF. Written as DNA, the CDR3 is TGTGCCAGCAGACCCCGTCCGGGACCACCCCTTTCAGATACGCAGTATTTT.

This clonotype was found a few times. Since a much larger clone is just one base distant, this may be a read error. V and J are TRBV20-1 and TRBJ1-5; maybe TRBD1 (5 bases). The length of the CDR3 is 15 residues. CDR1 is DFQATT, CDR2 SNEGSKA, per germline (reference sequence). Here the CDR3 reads CIARDQDNSNQPQHF. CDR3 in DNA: TGCATTGCTAGAGATCAGGACAATAGCAATCAGCCCCAGCATTTT.

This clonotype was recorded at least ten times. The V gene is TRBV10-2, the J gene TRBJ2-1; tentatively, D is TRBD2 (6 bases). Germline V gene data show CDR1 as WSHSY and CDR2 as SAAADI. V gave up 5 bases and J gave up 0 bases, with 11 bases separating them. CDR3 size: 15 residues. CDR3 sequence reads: CASSPGDSSYNEQFF. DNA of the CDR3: TGCGCCAGCAGTCCGGGGGACTCCTCCTACAATGAGCAGTTCTTC.

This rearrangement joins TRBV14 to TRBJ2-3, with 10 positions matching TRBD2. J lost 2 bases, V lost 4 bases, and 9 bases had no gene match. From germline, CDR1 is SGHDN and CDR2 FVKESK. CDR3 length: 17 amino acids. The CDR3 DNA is TGTGCCAGCAGCCTTACATGGACTAGCGGAAACACAGATACGCAGTATTTT. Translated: CASSLTWTSGNTDTQYF.

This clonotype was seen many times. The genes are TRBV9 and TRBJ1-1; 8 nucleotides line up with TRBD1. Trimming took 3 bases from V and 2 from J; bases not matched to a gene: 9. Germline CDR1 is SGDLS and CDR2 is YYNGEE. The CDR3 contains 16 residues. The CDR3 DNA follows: TGTGCCAGCAGCGCAGGAGCCGGGACAGGCAACACTGAAGCTTTCTTT. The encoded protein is CASSAGAGTGNTEAFF.

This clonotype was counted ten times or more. For the CDR3, the DNA is TGCAGCGTATTTCGGGACACCGACTCTGGGGCCAACGTCCTGACTTTC. Amino acids: CSVFRDTDSGANVLTF. The chain joins TRBV29-1 to TRBJ2-6; D possibly corresponds to TRBD1 (6 bases). Germline CDR1 is SQVTM and CDR2 is ANQGSEA. The CDR3 has 16 amino acids. Trimming removed 6 bases at V and 0 bases at J, with 15 bases between.

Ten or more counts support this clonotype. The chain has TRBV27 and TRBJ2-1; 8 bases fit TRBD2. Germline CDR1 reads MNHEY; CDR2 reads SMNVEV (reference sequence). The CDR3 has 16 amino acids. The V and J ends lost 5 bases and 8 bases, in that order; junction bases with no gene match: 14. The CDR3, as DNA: TGTGCCAGCAGTAGTCTACCGGGGGGGCGGCCCGATGAGCAGTTCTTC. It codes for CASSSLPGGRPDEQFF.

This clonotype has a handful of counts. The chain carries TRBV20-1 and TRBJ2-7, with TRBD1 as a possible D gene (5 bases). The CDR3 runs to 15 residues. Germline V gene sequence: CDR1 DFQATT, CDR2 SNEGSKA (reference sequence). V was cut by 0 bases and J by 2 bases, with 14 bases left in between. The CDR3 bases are TGCAGTGCTAGAGATACACAGGAGCTAACCTACGAGCAGTACTTC. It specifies CSARDTQELTYEQYF.

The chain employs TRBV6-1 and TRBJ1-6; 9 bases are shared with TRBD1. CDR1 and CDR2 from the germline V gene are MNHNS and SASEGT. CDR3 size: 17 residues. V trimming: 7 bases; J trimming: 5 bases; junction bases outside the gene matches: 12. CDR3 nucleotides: TGTGCCAGCACTGGCACAGGGGGCGCATGGGATAATTCACCCCTCCACTTT. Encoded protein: CASTGTGGAWDNSPLHF.

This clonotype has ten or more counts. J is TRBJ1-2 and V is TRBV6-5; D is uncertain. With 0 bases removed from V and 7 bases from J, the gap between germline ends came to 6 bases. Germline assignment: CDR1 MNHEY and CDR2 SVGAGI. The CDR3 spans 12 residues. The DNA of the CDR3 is TGTGCCAGCAGTTACTCCCGAGGTGGCTACACCTTC. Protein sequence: CASSYSRGGYTF.

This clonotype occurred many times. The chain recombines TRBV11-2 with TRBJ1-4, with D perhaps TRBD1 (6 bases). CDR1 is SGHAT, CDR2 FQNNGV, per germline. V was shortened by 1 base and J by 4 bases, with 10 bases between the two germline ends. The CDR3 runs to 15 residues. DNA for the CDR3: TGTGCCAGCAGCTTAGCGGGACATGGTAATGAAAAACTGTTTTTT. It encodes CASSLAGHGNEKLFF.

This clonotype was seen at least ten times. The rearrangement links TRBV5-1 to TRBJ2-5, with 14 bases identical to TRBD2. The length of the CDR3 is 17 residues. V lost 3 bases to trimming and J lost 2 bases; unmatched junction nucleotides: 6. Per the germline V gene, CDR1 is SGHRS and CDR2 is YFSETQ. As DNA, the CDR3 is TGCGCCAGCAGCTCCGGACTAGCGGGGGGCCTACAAGAGACCCAGTACTTC. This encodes CASSSGLAGGLQETQYF.